These T cell receptor beta chains were read from a single sample in a study of blood T cell repertoires in COVID-19. Profiled with immunoSEQ multiplex PCR; TCRdb holds only in-frame clones, not every one. The sample includes under 110,000 clones, about 80% seen only once; the top ten take roughly 13%. The material sequenced was peripheral blood. The receptors here all came from a woman aged 55-69 years with acute or convalescent COVID-19. CDR3s include the opening cysteine and the closing phenylalanine or tryptophan. Fields, in order: clone size, D gene, J gene, V gene, CDR3 DNA, CDR3 protein. D genes are given only for firm matches. Only some rows state a clone size, as once, few, many or a class for expanded clones.

NA,NA,TRBJ2-7,TRBV19,TGTGCCAGTAGCGGTACAGGGTCCGAGCAGTACTTC,CASSGTGSEQYF
once,TRBD1,TRBJ1-1,TRBV29-1,TGCAGCACCCGGCAGGGGGACACTGAAGCTTTCTTT,CSTRQGDTEAFF
NA,TRBD2,TRBJ2-1,TRBV18,TGTGCCAGCTCATCGGGACTAGCGGAATACAATGAGCAGTTCTTC,CASSSGLAEYNEQFF
NA,TRBD2,TRBJ2-5,TRBV7-9,TGTGCCAGCAGCCGCGGGACTAGCGGGGGGGCCCGCCAAGAGACCCAGTACTTC,CASSRGTSGGARQETQYF
NA,TRBD1,TRBJ1-5,TRBV4-1,TGCGCCAGCAGCCAGGACAGGAGGACTGGTCAGCCCCAGCATTTT,CASSQDRRTGQPQHF
few,TRBD2,TRBJ2-5,TRBV5-4,TGTGCCAGCAGCGCGGGGGGCCAAGAGACCCAGTACTTC,CASSAGGQETQYF
once,NA,TRBJ1-2,TRBV27,TGTGCCAGCAGTCCACTAACAGGGAGTGGGACTAATGGCTACACCTTC,CASSPLTGSGTNGYTF
NA,TRBD2,TRBJ2-3,TRBV29-1,TGCAGCGTTGAAGTCCCTAGCGGGGGGGCGGGAGATACGCAGTATTTT,CSVEVPSGGAGDTQYF
NA,NA,TRBJ1-2,TRBV2,TGTGCCAGCAGTGAATTAACAGGGCCGAGTGGCTACACCTTC,CASSELTGPSGYTF
NA,TRBD2,TRBJ2-4,TRBV30,TGTGCCTGGAAACTAGCGGGAGGGATAGACATTCAGTACTTC,CAWKLAGGIDIQYF
NA,TRBD1,TRBJ1-1,TRBV29-1,TGCAGCGTGGGGGACAGGGGTGGCACTGAAGCTTTCTTT,CSVGDRGGTEAFF
NA,NA,TRBJ1-2,TRBV5-3,TGTGCCAGACGCTTCGGGGGGACTAACTATGGCTACACCTTC,CARRFGGTNYGYTF
NA,NA,TRBJ1-2,TRBV27,TGTGCCAGCAGCCTGGCTGGGGCAAGAGGCTACACCTTC,CASSLAGARGYTF
NA,TRBD2,TRBJ2-1,TRBV9,TGTGCCAGCAGCCCTAGCGGCGGAGGGAATGAGCAGTTCTTC,CASSPSGGGNEQFF
NA,NA,TRBJ1-4,TRBV28,TGTGCCAGCAGGCGTCCTGCAACTAATGAAAAACTGTTTTTT,CASRRPATNEKLFF
NA,NA,TRBJ2-5,TRBV6-4,TGTGCCAGCAGTGAGAATCGGGGGGAGACCCAGTACTTC,CASSENRGETQYF
NA,TRBD1,TRBJ1-5,TRBV2,TGTGCCAGCAGCGGGACAGGGAATCAGCCCCAGCATTTT,CASSGTGNQPQHF
NA,NA,TRBJ2-1,TRBV7-9,TGTGCCAGCAGCTTAAATGGTCGTAGCTCCTACAATGAGCAGTTCTTC,CASSLNGRSSYNEQFF
NA,NA,TRBJ2-3,TRBV5-5,TGTGCCAGCAGCTTGGCCCTAGCGTTCGCCATAGATACGCAGTATTTT,CASSLALAFAIDTQYF
NA,NA,TRBJ2-7,TRBV2,TGTGCCAGCAGGCCTAAGGCGGGCTCCTACGAGCAGTACTTC,CASRPKAGSYEQYF
NA,TRBD1,TRBJ2-3,TRBV5-1,TGCGCCAGCAGCTTGGACAGGGGGTCGACAGATACGCAGTATTTT,CASSLDRGSTDTQYF
NA,TRBD1,TRBJ1-3,TRBV5-1,TGCGCCAGCAGCTTGGTTGGCAGGGGGTTAGACACCATATATTTT,CASSLVGRGLDTIYF
NA,TRBD1,TRBJ2-2,TRBV5-1,TGCGCCAGCGGAGAGGGACAGGGGGCGAACACCGGGGAGCTGTTTTTT,CASGEGQGANTGELFF
NA,TRBD2,TRBJ2-1,TRBV5-1,TGCGCCAGCAGCAGTATACTAGCGGGAGGGTTCAATGAGCAGTTCTTC,CASSSILAGGFNEQFF
NA,TRBD1,TRBJ1-2,TRBV12-3/TRBV12-4,TGTGCCAGCACCAACAGGGGGCTATATGGCTACACCTTC,CASTNRGLYGYTF
once,TRBD1,TRBJ1-5,TRBV19,TGTGCCAGTAACCCGGGACAGAAAGCAGGCAATCAGCCCCAGCATTTT,CASNPGQKAGNQPQHF
NA,NA,TRBJ1-1,TRBV7-4,TGTGCCAGCAGGGTGGGGGCACCGAACACTGAAGCTTTCTTT,CASRVGAPNTEAFF
NA,TRBD1,TRBJ2-4,TRBV7-9,TGTGCCAGCAGCTTTGCAGACAGGGGGGGCATTCAGTACTTC,CASSFADRGGIQYF
NA,TRBD1,TRBJ2-3,TRBV5-6,TGTGCCAGCAGCTACCGACAGGGGTACAGTTTGGGAGATACGCAGTATTTT,CASSYRQGYSLGDTQYF
NA,NA,TRBJ1-5,TRBV19,TGTGCCAGTAGTATATCAGGGAATCAGCCCCAGCATTTT,CASSISGNQPQHF
NA,TRBD2,TRBJ2-1,TRBV6-6,TGTGCCAGCTTCAGGACTAGCGGTTACTACAATGAGCAGTTCTTC,CASFRTSGYYNEQFF
NA,TRBD1,TRBJ1-2,TRBV18,TGTGCCAGCTCACAGGACAGGAGAGAAGGTAGTTATGGCTACACCTTC,CASSQDRREGSYGYTF
NA,NA,TRBJ1-1,TRBV4-2,TGTGCCAGCAGCCAAGGAACTCAGGCAAGTGGGGCTTTCTTT,CASSQGTQASGAFF
NA,TRBD1,TRBJ1-6,TRBV2,TGTGCCAGCAGCCGGGACAGAGTAAATAATTCACCCCTCCACTTT,CASSRDRVNNSPLHF
few,NA,TRBJ2-5,TRBV18,TGTGCCAGCTCACCACCAGGACAGAAAGAGACCCAGTACTTC,CASSPPGQKETQYF
NA,NA,TRBJ1-1,TRBV7-9,TGTGCCAGCAGCGCAGGGACATCCCCCCTAACACCGAACACTGAAGCTTTCTTT,CASSAGTSPLTPNTEAFF
NA,TRBD1,TRBJ1-6,TRBV6-5,TGTGCCAGCAGGATGGACAGGGTCTGGGTACCCCTCCACTTT,CASRMDRVWVPLHF
once,TRBD2,TRBJ2-7,TRBV6-2/TRBV6-3,TGTGCCAGCAGTTACCGGGGGTGGGAGACTAGCGCAAAGCCGGACTACGAGCAGTACTTC,CASSYRGWETSAKPDYEQYF
few,NA,TRBJ2-7,TRBV7-2,TGTGCCAGCAGCTTAAGGCTAGCGCAGCGCAGCGAGCAGTACTTC,CASSLRLAQRSEQYF
NA,NA,TRBJ1-1,TRBV5-5,TGTGCCAGCAGCTCAGTAGAGGAGGTCACTGAAGCTTTCTTT,CASSSVEEVTEAFF
NA,NA,TRBJ1-5,TRBV2,TGTGCCAGCAGTGAACACCGGGGTAGCAATCAGCCCCAGCATTTT,CASSEHRGSNQPQHF